This T cell receptor beta chain is drawn from a study of blood T cell repertoires in COVID-19. Sequenced by immunoSEQ multiplex PCR; TCRdb stores in-frame clones only, minus some. The table has about 100,000 clones, roughly nine tenths seen once. This CDR3 is 15 amino acids long. The germline CDR1 and CDR2 sequences are SGHAT and FQNNGV. The V gene end was trimmed by 3 bases and the J gene end by 4 bases; junction bases not matched to a gene: 6. The chain carries TRBV11-2 and TRBJ2-3, with 8 bases aligning to TRBD2. The sequencing sample was made of peripheral blood. The TCR was taken from a human donor with active COVID-19. The donor label of this sample is uncertain. Written as DNA, the CDR3 is TGTGCCAGCAGCTTCGAGCGGGGGAGGGCAGATACGCAGTATTTT. It encodes CASSFERGRADTQYF.